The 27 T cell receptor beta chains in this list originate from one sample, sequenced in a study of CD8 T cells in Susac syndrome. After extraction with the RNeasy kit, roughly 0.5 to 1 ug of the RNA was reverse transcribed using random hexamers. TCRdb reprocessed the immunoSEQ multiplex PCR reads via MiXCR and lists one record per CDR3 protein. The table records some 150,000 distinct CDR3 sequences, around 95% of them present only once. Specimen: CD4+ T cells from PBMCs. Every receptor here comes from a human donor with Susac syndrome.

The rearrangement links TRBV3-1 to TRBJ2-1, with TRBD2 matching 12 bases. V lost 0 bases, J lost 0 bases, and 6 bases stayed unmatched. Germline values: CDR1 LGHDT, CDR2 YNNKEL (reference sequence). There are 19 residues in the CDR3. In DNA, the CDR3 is TGTGCCAGCAGCCAAGATCGTCTAGCGGGGGGGAGCTCCTACAATGAGCAGTTCTTC. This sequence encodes CASSQDRLAGGSSYNEQFF.

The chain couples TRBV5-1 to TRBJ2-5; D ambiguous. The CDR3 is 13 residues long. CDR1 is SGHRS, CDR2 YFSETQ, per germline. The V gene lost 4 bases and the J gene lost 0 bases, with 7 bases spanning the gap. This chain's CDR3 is CASSLSHQETQYF. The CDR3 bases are TGCGCCAGCAGCCTCAGCCACCAAGAGACCCAGTACTTC.

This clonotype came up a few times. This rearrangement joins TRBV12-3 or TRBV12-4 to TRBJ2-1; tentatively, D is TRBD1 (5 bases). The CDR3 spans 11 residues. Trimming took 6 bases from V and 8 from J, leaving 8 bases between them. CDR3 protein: CASSPRDEQFF. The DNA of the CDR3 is TGTGCCAGCAGCCCCAGGGATGAGCAGTTCTTC.

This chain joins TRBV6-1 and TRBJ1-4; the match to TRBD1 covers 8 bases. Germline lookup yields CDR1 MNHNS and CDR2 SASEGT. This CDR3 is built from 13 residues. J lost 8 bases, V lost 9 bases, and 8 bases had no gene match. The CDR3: CASDRGSGEKLFF. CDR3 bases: TGTGCCAGTGACAGGGGTTCAGGAGAAAAACTGTTTTTT.

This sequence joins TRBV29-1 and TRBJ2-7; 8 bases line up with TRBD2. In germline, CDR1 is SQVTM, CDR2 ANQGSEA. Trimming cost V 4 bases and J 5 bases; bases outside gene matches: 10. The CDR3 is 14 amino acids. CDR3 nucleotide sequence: TGCAGCGTTGTGGCTAGCGGGCCTCCGAACGAGCAGTACTTC. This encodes CSVVASGPPNEQYF.

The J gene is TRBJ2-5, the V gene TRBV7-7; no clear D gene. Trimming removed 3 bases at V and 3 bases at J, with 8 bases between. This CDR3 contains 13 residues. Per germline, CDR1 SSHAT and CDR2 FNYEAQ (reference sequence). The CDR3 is CASSFDTKETQYF. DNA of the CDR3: TGTGCCAGCAGCTTCGACACCAAAGAGACCCAGTACTTC.

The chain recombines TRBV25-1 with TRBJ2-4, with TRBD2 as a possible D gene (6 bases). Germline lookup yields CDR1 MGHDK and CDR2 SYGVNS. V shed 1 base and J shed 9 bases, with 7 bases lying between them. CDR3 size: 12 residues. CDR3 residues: CASSELGLIQYF. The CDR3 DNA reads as TGTGCCAGCAGTGAATTGGGACTCATTCAGTACTTC.

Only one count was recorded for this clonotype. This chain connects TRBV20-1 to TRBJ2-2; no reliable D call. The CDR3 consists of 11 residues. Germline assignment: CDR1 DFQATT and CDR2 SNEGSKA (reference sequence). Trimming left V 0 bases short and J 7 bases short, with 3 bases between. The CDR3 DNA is TGCAGTGCTAGAGATTTCGGGGAGCTGTTTTTT. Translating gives CSARDFGELFF.

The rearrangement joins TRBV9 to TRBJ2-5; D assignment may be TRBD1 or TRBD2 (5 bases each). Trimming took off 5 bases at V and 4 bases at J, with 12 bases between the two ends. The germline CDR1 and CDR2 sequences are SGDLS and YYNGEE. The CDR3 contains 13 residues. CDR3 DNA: TGTGCCAGCAGGGGGGACGTTCTAGAGACCCAGTACTTC. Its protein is CASRGDVLETQYF.

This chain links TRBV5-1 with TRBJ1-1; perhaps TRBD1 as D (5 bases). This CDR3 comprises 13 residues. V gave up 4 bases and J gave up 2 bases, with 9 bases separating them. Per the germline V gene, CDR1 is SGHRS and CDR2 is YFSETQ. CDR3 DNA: TGCGCCAGCAGCACCGGGACCAACACTGAAGCTTTCTTT. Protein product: CASSTGTNTEAFF.

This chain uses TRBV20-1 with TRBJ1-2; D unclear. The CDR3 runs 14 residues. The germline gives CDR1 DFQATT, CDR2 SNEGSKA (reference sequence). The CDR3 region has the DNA TGCCAGCTGGGTTACGCCGCTGGCAACTATGGCTACACCTTC. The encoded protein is CQLGYAAGNYGYTF.

Here the CDR3 reads CASRQQETQYF. The DNA of the CDR3 is TGTGCCAGCCGGCAGCAAGAGACCCAGTACTTC. The V and J genes are TRBV3-1 and TRBJ2-5; D remains ambiguous. The CDR3 consists of 11 residues. The ends were cut back, 8 bases at V and 2 bases at J, with 6 bases in the middle. CDR1 and CDR2 (germline): LGHDT, YNNKEL (reference sequence).

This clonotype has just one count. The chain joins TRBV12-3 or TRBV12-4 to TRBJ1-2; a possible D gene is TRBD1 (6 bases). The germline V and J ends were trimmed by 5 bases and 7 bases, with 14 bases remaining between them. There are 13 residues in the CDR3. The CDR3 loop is CASSPSGEGGYTF. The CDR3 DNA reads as TGTGCCAGCAGTCCCTCAGGGGAGGGTGGCTACACCTTC.

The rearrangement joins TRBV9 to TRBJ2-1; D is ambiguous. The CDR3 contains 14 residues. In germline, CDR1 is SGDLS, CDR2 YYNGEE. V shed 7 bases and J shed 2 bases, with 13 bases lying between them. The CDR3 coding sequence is TGTGCCAGCGCGGCCACCCCGACCTACAATGAGCAGTTCTTC. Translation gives CASAATPTYNEQFF.

Here the CDR3 DNA reads TGTGCCAGCAGCACGCAAGCCAAAGGTCACGAGCAGTACTTC. Residues: CASSTQAKGHEQYF. J is TRBJ2-7 and V is TRBV13, with D unclear. Trimming removed 5 bases from V and 5 bases from J, with 16 bases in between. The CDR3 contains 14 residues. The germline gives CDR1 PRHDT, CDR2 FYEKMQ (reference sequence).

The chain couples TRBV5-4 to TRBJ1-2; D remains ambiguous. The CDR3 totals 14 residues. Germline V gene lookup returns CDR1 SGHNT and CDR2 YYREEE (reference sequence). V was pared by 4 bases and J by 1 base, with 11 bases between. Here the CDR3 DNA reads TGTGCCAGCAGCGAGAAGAACAGTAACTATGGCTACACCTTC. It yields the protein CASSEKNSNYGYTF.

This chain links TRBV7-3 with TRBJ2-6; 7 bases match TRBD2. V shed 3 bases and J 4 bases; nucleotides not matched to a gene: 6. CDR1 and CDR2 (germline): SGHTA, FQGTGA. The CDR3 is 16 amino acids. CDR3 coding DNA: TGTGCCAGCAGCTTCGGCGGGAGTACAGGGGCCAACGTCCTGACTTTC. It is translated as CASSFGGSTGANVLTF.

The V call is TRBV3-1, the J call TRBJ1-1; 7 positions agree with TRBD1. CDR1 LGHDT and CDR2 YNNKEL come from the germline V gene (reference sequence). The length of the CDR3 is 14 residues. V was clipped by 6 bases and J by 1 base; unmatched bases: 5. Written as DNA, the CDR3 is TGTGCCAGCAGTACCGGGACAGCGAACACTGAAGCTTTCTTT. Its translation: CASSTGTANTEAFF.

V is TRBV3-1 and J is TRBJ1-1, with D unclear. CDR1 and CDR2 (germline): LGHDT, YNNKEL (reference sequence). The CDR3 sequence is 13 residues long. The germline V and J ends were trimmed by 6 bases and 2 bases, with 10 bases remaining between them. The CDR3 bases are TGTGCCAGCAGTCCCGGTTTTAACACTGAAGCTTTCTTT. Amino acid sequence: CASSPGFNTEAFF.

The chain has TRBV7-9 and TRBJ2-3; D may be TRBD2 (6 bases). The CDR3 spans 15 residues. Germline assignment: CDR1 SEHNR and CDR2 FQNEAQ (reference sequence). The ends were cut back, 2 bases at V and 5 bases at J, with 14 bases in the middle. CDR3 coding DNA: TGTGCCAGCAGCTTAAATAGGAGGGTTGGAGATACGCAGTATTTT. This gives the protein CASSLNRRVGDTQYF.

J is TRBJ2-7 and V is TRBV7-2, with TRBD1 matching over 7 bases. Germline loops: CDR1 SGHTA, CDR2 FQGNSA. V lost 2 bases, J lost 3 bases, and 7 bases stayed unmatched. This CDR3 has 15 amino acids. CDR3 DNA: TGTGCCAGCAGCTTACCAGGGGGACCGAACTACGAGCAGTACTTC. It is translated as CASSLPGGPNYEQYF.

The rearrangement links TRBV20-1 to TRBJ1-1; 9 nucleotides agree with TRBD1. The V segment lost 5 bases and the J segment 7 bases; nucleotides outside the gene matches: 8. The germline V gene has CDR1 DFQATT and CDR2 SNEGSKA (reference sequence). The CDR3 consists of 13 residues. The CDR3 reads CSAYRGREIEAFF. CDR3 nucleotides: TGCAGTGCTTACAGGGGGCGGGAGATTGAAGCTTTCTTT.

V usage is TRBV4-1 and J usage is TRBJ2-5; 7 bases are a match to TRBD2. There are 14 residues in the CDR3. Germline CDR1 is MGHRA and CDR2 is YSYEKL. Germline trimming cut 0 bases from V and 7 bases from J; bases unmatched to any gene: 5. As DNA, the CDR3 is TGCGCCAGCAGCCAAGAGGGGTCGGGAGGGACCCAGTACTTC. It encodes CASSQEGSGGTQYF.

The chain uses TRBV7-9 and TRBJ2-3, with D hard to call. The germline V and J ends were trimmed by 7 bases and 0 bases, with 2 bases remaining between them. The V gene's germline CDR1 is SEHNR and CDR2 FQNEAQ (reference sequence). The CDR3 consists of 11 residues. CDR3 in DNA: TGTGCCAGCACTAGCACAGATACGCAGTATTTT. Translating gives CASTSTDTQYF.

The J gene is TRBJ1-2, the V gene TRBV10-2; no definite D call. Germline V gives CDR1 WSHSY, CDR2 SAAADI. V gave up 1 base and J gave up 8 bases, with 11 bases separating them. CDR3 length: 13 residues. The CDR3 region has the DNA TGCGCCAGCAGTGAGTTAGGGAGGGTAGGCTACACCTTC. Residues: CASSELGRVGYTF.

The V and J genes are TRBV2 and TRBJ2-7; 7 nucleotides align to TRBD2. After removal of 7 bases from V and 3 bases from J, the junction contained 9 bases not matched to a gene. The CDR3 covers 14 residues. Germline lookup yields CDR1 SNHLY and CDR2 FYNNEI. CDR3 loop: CASILLTGGYEQYF. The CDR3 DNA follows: TGTGCCAGCATCCTCCTTACGGGGGGCTACGAGCAGTACTTC.

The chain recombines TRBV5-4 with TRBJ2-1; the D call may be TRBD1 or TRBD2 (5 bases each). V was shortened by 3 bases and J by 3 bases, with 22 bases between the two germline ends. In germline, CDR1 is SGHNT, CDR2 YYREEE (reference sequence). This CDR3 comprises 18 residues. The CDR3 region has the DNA TGTGCCAGCAGCTATGTAGGGTGGGACGGGGCGGACTACAATGAGCAGTTCTTC. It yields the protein CASSYVGWDGADYNEQFF.